These 15 T cell receptor beta chains came from one sample sequenced in a study of shared clonotypes between healthy human individuals. Profiled with immunoSEQ multiplex PCR; TCRdb holds only in-frame clones, not every one. The sample gives a few million clones, approximately 90% of which show up once; over 0.12% is in the top ten. The specimen was naive CD4+ T cells sorted from blood. This sample's subset: CD45RA+ positively selected. These receptors all come from a man between 18 and 35 years old in good health.

The gene calls are TRBV9 and TRBJ1-2, with D unclear. The CDR3 is 15 residues long. Per the germline V gene, CDR1 is SGDLS and CDR2 is YYNGEE. With 1 base removed from V and 2 bases from J, the gap between germline ends came to 12 bases. The CDR3 bases are TGTGCCAGCAGCGTACACTCGGACGGGAACTATGGCTACACCTTC. Translation gives CASSVHSDGNYGYTF.

The chain uses TRBV28 and TRBJ1-3; 7 bases map to TRBD1. CDR3 length: 14 residues. Germline V lookup: CDR1 MDHEN, CDR2 SYDVKM. V shed 11 bases, J shed 3 bases, and the junction held 10 bases outside the gene matches. Here the CDR3 DNA reads TGTGCCTTAGCAGGGGGGGCGGATGGAAACACCATATATTTT. This codes for CALAGGADGNTIYF.

The CDR3 loop reads CASSIDLGPGTMKEQYF. Written as DNA, the CDR3 is TGTGCCAGTAGTATAGATCTGGGGCCCGGGACAATGAAGGAGCAGTACTTC. V and J are TRBV19 and TRBJ2-7; tentative D call: TRBD1 (6 bases). The V end was cut by 0 bases, the J end by 7 bases, with 22 bases between. Germline CDR1 and CDR2: LNHDA and SQIVND (reference sequence). This CDR3 has 17 amino acids. Supplemented by reference TRBV19 and TRBJ2-7, the full variable domain reads DGGITQSPKYLFRKEGQNVTLSCEQNLNHDAMYWYRQDPGQGLRLIYYSQIVNDFQKGDIAEGYSVSREKKESFPLTVTSAQKNPTAFYLCASSIDLGPGTMKEQYFGPGTRLTVT.

This chain uses TRBV18 with TRBJ2-5; D might be TRBD2 (5 bases). CDR3 length: 14 amino acids. Germline values: CDR1 KGHSH, CDR2 LQKENI. V was shortened by 2 bases and J by 5 bases, with 12 bases between the two germline ends. The CDR3 region is CASSPGLRPETQYF. The CDR3 coding sequence is TGTGCCAGCTCACCAGGACTGAGACCTGAGACCCAGTACTTC.

The chain is built from TRBV25-1 and TRBJ2-7; TRBD1 matches 8 bases. Germline values: CDR1 MGHDK, CDR2 SYGVNS. CDR3 length: 12 amino acids. V lost 8 bases to trimming and J lost 8 bases; unmatched junction nucleotides: 8. In DNA form, the CDR3 reads TGTGCCAGCGGGGCAGGGGGCGCAAAGCAGTACTTC. Protein: CASGAGGAKQYF.

With regard to this clone: Distinct nucleotide sequences in the sample also encode this CDR3. The genes are TRBV27 and TRBJ2-7; D is possibly TRBD1 (5 bases). CDR3 length: 13 amino acids. Trimming pared 1 base from V and 4 bases from J, leaving 8 bases between. Per the germline V gene, CDR1 is MNHEY and CDR2 is SMNVEV (reference sequence). CDR3 sequence (DNA): TGTGCCAGCAGTTTATATCCAGGGTACGAGCAGTACTTC. Its protein product is CASSLYPGYEQYF.

The V and J genes are TRBV6-6 and TRBJ1-4, with D possibly matching TRBD1 (5 bases). Trimming removed 6 bases from V and 3 bases from J, with 14 bases in between. The CDR3 is 15 amino acids. Germline values: CDR1 MNHNY, CDR2 SVGAGI (reference sequence). CDR3: CASRPPGLANEKLFF. CDR3 bases: TGTGCCAGCAGGCCCCCAGGGCTGGCTAATGAAAAACTGTTTTTT.

This clone has only a few counts. The chain combines TRBV11-3 with TRBJ2-1; D remains unclear. V lost 0 bases and J 10 bases, leaving 10 bases between the germline ends. Germline loops: CDR1 SGHNT, CDR2 YENEEA. The CDR3 totals 13 residues. The CDR3 region is CASSLDGSMEQFF. The CDR3 nucleotides are TGTGCCAGCAGCTTAGATGGATCTATGGAGCAGTTCTTC.

V usage is TRBV19 and J usage is TRBJ2-3, with TRBD2 matching over 8 bases. The ends lost 10 bases at V and 4 bases at J; junction bases unmatched: 10. Germline CDR1 and CDR2: LNHDA and SQIVND (reference sequence). CDR3 length equals 14 residues. Here the CDR3 DNA reads TGTGCCACCAGGAAGCGGGAGAACGCAGATACGCAGTATTTT. Amino acids: CATRKRENADTQYF.

The chain has TRBV5-1 and TRBJ1-5; weak D call: TRBD1 (6 bases). Germline V CDR1 and CDR2: SGHRS, YFSETQ. CDR3 length: 15 residues. V gave up 2 bases and J gave up 5 bases, with 14 bases separating them. The CDR3 DNA reads TGCGCCAGCAGCTTAATGGGGACAAGGGATCAGCCCCAGCATTTT. Translating it yields CASSLMGTRDQPQHF.

The chain is built from TRBV30 and TRBJ2-7, with 10 bases fitting TRBD2. The germline CDR1 and CDR2 sequences are GTSNPN and SVGIG (reference sequence). The CDR3 contains 15 residues. V gave up 5 bases and J gave up 7 bases; unmatched junction bases: 14. Here the CDR3 reads CAWSDLAGGVGEQYF. DNA for the CDR3: TGTGCCTGGTCTGACTTAGCGGGAGGAGTGGGGGAGCAGTACTTC. The full variable domain, rest sourced from reference TRBV30 and TRBJ2-7, is SQTIHQWPATLVQPVGSPLSLECTVEGTSNPNLYWYRQAAGRGLQLLFYSVGIGQISSEVPQNLSASRPQDRQFILSSKKLLLSDSGFYLCAWSDLAGGVGEQYFGPGTRLTVT.

The table lists this clone with a count of one. The chain employs TRBV5-1 and TRBJ2-1; TRBD2 might be the D (6 bases). V was cut by 2 bases and J by 0 bases, with 12 bases left in between. The CDR3 loop spans 16 amino acids. Germline assignment: CDR1 SGHRS and CDR2 YFSETQ. In DNA form, the CDR3 reads TGCGCCAGCAGCTTCGGGGGAGAGCCCTCCTACAATGAGCAGTTCTTC. This encodes CASSFGGEPSYNEQFF.

The chain links TRBV9 to TRBJ2-2; 8 bases line up with TRBD2. The trim removed 4 bases at V and 3 bases at J, leaving 8 bases unmatched. The CDR3 loop spans 16 amino acids. The germline V gene encodes CDR1 SGDLS and CDR2 YYNGEE. The DNA for the CDR3 is TGTGCCAGCAGCCCTTTCCAGCGGGAGCACACCGGGGAGCTGTTTTTT. Its protein product is CASSPFQREHTGELFF.

As to this clone: Other DNA sequences in the sample encode the same CDR3. The chain combines TRBV7-2 with TRBJ2-3, with 9 positions matching TRBD1. Losses at the gene ends were 6 bases for V and 2 bases for J; bases not matched to a gene: 6. CDR3 length: 15 amino acids. Germline assignment: CDR1 SGHTA and CDR2 FQGNSA. CDR3 in amino acids: CASSTGTGSTDTQYF. The CDR3 region has the DNA TGTGCCAGCAGTACCGGGACAGGGTCCACAGATACGCAGTATTTT. The variable domain in full, completed from reference TRBV7-2 and TRBJ2-3, reads GAGVSQSPSNKVTEKGKDVELRCDPISGHTALYWYRQSLGQGLEFLIYFQGNSAPDKSGLPSDRFSAERTGGSVSTLTIQRTQQEDSAVYLCASSTGTGSTDTQYFGPGTRLTVL.

This chain connects TRBV10-3 to TRBJ2-5; D is unresolved. The J call is uncertain, as TRBJ2-7 better fits the DNA end. Looked up from germline, CDR1 is ENHRY and CDR2 is SYGVKD. This CDR3 is built from 14 residues. The CDR3 loop is CAISAPDRNYEQYF. The DNA for the CDR3 is TGTGCCATCAGTGCCCCTGACCGAAACTACGAGCAGTACTTC.